By sample share, the clone carrying this T cell receptor beta chain is medium-sized. Antigen unknown. The data originate from a study of beta chain features in type 1 diabetes. Study-wide results and limits: Within the patient group, naive, central memory and Treg TCRB repertoires appeared more similar to each other than within healthy donors. All four CD4+ subsets from Type 1 diabetes patients carried moderately but significantly shorter TCRB CDR3s. cDNA-based reads could over-represent cells with high TCR expression.

In germline, CDR1 is SGHRS, CDR2 YFSETQ. Trimming took 0 bases from V and 0 from J, leaving 8 bases between them. The CDR3 spans 15 residues. The isolated RNA, all of it, was reverse transcribed, so expressed TCRB transcripts were what got sequenced. Method: immunoSEQ multiplex PCR; TCRdb's copy keeps in-frame clones and lacks some. The sample contains 130,000 or so clones, 15% to 20% of which appear only once. Blood was collected once per donor into heparin, averaging approximately 110 mL. Based on CD45RO/CCR7/CD25/CD127/CD95/CD27, CD4+ regulatory, stem cell-like memory, naive and central memory cells were sorted.

The receptor comes from a man between 18 and 35 years old with type 1 diabetes. Material: central memory CD4+ T cells from blood. V gene TRBV5-1 combines with J gene TRBJ2-3; D perhaps matches TRBD1 (5 bases). CDR3 nucleotides: TGCGCCAGCAGCTTGGATCCAGGGAGCACAGATACGCAGTATTTT. Protein: CASSLDPGSTDTQYF.